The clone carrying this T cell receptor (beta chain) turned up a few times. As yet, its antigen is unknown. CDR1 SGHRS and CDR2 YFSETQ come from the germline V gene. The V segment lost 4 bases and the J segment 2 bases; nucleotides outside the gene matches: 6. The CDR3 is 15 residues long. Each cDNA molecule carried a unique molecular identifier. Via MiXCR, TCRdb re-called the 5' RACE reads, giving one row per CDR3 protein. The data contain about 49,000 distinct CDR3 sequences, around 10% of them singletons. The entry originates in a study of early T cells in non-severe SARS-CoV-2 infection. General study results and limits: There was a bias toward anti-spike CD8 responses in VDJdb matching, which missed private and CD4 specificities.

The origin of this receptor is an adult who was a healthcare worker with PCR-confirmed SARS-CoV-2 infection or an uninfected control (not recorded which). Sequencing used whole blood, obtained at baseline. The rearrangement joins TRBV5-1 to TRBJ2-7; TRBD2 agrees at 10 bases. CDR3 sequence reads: CASSPITSGAYEQYF. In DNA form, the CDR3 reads TGCGCCAGCAGCCCGATTACTAGCGGGGCCTACGAGCAGTACTTC.